The 2 T cell receptor beta chains given below trace back to one sample, sequenced in a study of early T cells in non-severe SARS-CoV-2 infection (dated by TCRdb to about 2021). Libraries were constructed by 5' RACE. Sequencing instrument: NextSeq 500. TCRdb reprocessed the public reads (quality trimming at Q25 with fastp, clone calling with MiXCR) and kept in-frame beta chains. Each record represents a unique CDR3 protein, reported with the most common genes and DNA among its rows. Present in this sample are tens of thousands of distinct CDR3 sequences, more than 8.5% of which were seen just once. Of the sample, 17% falls within the top ten clones. The specimen sequenced was whole blood. The receptors shown here come from an adult who was a healthcare worker with PCR-confirmed SARS-CoV-2 infection or an uninfected control (not recorded which).

This clonotype has more than one count but fewer than ten. The V call is TRBV10-3, the J call TRBJ2-7, with D perhaps matching TRBD1 (6 bases). In germline, CDR1 is ENHRY, CDR2 SYGVKD. V lost 0 bases, J lost 4 bases, and 10 bases lay in between. This CDR3 contains 14 residues. Written as DNA, the CDR3 is TGTGCCATCAGTGAGTCGTCGCAGGGGTACGAGCAGTACTTC. This translates into CAISESSQGYEQYF.

This clonotype was seen repeatedly, ten times or more. The chain is built from TRBV11-2 and TRBJ2-1; TRBD2 aligns across 8 bases. Germline V lookup: CDR1 SGHAT, CDR2 FQNNGV. V shed 5 bases, J shed 6 bases, and the junction held 12 bases outside the gene matches. This CDR3 comprises 16 residues. The CDR3 nucleotides read TGTGCCAGCAGCAAGGGGTGGCGGGAGGCTTCCAATGAGCAGTTCTTC. Its translation is CASSKGWREASNEQFF.